The T cell receptor (beta chain) described here comes from a study of multiple sclerosis patients with progressive multifocal leukoencephalopathy. Notes on the study in general: No common TRBV or TRBJ usage or pairing appeared at PML. Whether JC virus or general immunocompromise explains the findings remained unclear.

Per germline, CDR1 SGHRS and CDR2 YFSETQ. V was trimmed by 8 bases and J by 8 bases, leaving 25 bases between them. CDR3 length: 16 residues. This clone was observed a few times. No antigen is known for it. Other DNA sequences in this specimen translate into the identical CDR3. Documented time point: before natalizumab initiation. The survey-level immunoSEQ assay was used. Only in-frame clones appear in the TCRdb table, and some are missing; sequencing was by immunoSEQ multiplex PCR. Among 25,000 to 35,000 clones listed, about 88% were seen once. The chain carries TRBV5-1 and TRBJ2-2, with D perhaps being TRBD1 or TRBD2 (5 bases each). The sample was PBMCs. This receptor was taken from a human donor with multiple sclerosis. Here the CDR3 reads CARHLWVGVLGGELFF. The DNA of the CDR3 is TGCGCCAGACACCTTTGGGTGGGGGTGCTAGGTGGGGAGCTGTTTTTT. Using reference TRBV5-1 and TRBJ2-2 for the parts outside the CDR3, the full variable domain is KAGVTQTPRYLIKTRGQQVTLSCSPISGHRSVSWYQQTPGQGLQFLFEYFSETQRNKGNFPGRFSGRQFSNSRSEMNVSTLELGDSALYLCARHLWVGVLGGELFFGEGSRLTVL.